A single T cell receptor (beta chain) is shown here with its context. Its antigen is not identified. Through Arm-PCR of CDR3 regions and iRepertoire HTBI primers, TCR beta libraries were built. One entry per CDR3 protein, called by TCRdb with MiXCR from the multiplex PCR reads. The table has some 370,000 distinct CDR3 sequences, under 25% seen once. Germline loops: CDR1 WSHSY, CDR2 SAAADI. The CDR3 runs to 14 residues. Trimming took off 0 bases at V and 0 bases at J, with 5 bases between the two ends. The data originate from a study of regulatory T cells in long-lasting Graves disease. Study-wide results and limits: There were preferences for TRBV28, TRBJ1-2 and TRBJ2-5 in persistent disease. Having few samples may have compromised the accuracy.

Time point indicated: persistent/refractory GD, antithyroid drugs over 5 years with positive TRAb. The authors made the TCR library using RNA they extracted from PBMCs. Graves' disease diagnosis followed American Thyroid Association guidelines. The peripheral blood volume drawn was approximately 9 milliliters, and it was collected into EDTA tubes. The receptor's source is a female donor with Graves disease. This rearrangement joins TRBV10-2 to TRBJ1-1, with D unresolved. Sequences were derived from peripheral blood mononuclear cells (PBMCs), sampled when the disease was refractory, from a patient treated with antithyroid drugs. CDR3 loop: CASSESILNTEAFF. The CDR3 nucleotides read TGCGCCAGCAGTGAGTCGATCCTGAACACTGAAGCTTTCTTT.